This TCR beta chain was recorded in a study of regulatory T cells in long-lasting Graves disease. Study-level findings and limits: Newly diagnosed Graves' patients exceeded persistent ones in TCR diversity.

Time point here: newly diagnosed GD, antithyroid drugs for less than 3 months. PBMC RNA was the source of the TCR library. Combining iRepertoire HTBI primers with Arm-PCR of CDR3 regions, the authors built TCR beta libraries. TCRdb independently ran MiXCR on the multiplex PCR reads; one entry per CDR3 protein. The data contain about 350,000 distinct CDR3 sequences, around 17% of them singletons. Germline trimming cut 4 bases from V and 1 base from J; bases unmatched to any gene: 3. CDR1 and CDR2 (germline): KGHDR, SFDVKD. The CDR3 covers 16 residues. With regard to this clonotype: Antigen unknown.

The data were also submitted as part of a second study, on T cells in Graves' hyperthyroidism and ophthalmopathy. This second study says: Patients aged 18 to 65 had newly diagnosed hyperthyroidism that had lasted under 2 months.

The origin of this receptor is a man aged 35 to 55 with Graves disease. The sample here was peripheral blood mononuclear cells (PBMCs), taken at new diagnosis, from a patient treated with antithyroid drugs. This rearrangement joins TRBV24-1 to TRBJ2-3; TRBD2 matches 11 bases. The CDR3 region has the DNA TGTGCCACCAGTGAACCTAGCGGGGGGCGCACAGATACGCAGTATTTT. Its translation: CATSEPSGGRTDTQYF.